One sample yielded the 29 T cell receptor beta chains listed below, sequenced in a study of blood T cell repertoires in COVID-19. The protocol was immunoSEQ multiplex PCR, while the TCRdb copy is restricted to in-frame clones and leaves out a portion. The sample holds about 46,000 clones, around 93% seen once. The specimen was peripheral blood. The receptors come from a man aged 45 to 65 with acute or convalescent COVID-19.

The chain employs TRBV4-2 and TRBJ2-2; D might be TRBD1 (6 bases). The CDR3 length is 16 residues. V was shortened by 3 bases and J by 6 bases, with 17 bases between the two germline ends. Germline CDR1 LGHNA, CDR2 YNFKEQ. CDR3 nucleotide sequence: TGTGCCAGCAGCCAGGCGCTACAGGGATCGGCCGGGGAGCTGTTTTTT. This encodes CASSQALQGSAGELFF.

The chain joins TRBV9 to TRBJ1-6; no clear D. Germline V lookup: CDR1 SGDLS, CDR2 YYNGEE. V lost 6 bases to trimming and J lost 2 bases, with 9 bases between them. There are 14 residues in the CDR3. The CDR3 reads CASTPRAYNSPLHF. The CDR3 DNA reads as TGTGCCAGCACCCCCCGGGCCTATAATTCACCCCTCCACTTT.

This chain uses TRBV6-2 or TRBV6-3 with TRBJ2-7; TRBD1 matches at 10 bases. The trim removed 6 bases at V and 6 bases at J, leaving 11 bases unmatched. Germline V gene sequence: CDR1 MNHEY, CDR2 SVGEGT. The CDR3 loop spans 15 amino acids. The CDR3, as DNA: TGTGCCAGCAGCTCCCGAGACAGGGGGCCCATCGAGCAGTACTTC. Protein sequence: CASSSRDRGPIEQYF.

In its sample, this clone was seen a few times. The chain is built from TRBV29-1 and TRBJ2-7; no firm D call. CDR1 SQVTM and CDR2 ANQGSEA come from the germline V gene. The CDR3 has 12 amino acids. The V end was cut by 1 base, the J end by 4 bases, with 8 bases between. The CDR3 bases are TGCAGCGTTGAAGTGTCCCAGTACGAGCAGTACTTC. Protein sequence: CSVEVSQYEQYF.

The chain has TRBV5-5 and TRBJ1-6; D unresolved. The CDR3 is 14 amino acids. V was shortened by 0 bases and J by 10 bases, with 11 bases between the two germline ends. Germline CDR1 and CDR2: SGHKS and YYEKEE (reference sequence). For the CDR3, the DNA is TGTGCCAGCAGCTTGGAACAGTTTTACTCACCCCTCCACTTT. This encodes CASSLEQFYSPLHF.

This chain uses TRBV5-1 with TRBJ2-7; 7 positions agree with TRBD1. The CDR3 sequence is 14 residues long. The ends lost 4 bases at V and 2 bases at J; junction bases unmatched: 6. The germline V gene encodes CDR1 SGHRS and CDR2 YFSETQ. The chain's CDR3 is CASSGATGAYEQYF. CDR3 nucleotides: TGCGCCAGCAGCGGAGCAACAGGGGCCTACGAGCAGTACTTC.

The rearrangement uses TRBV18 and TRBJ2-7, with 11 nucleotides matching TRBD1. V was clipped by 1 base and J by 2 bases; unmatched bases: 7. The CDR3 sequence is 17 residues long. Germline lookup yields CDR1 KGHSH and CDR2 LQKENI. CDR3 loop: CASSPLPGTGGTYEQYF. CDR3 in DNA: TGTGCCAGCTCACCACTTCCCGGGACAGGGGGGACCTACGAGCAGTACTTC.

The J gene is TRBJ2-3, the V gene TRBV30, with 7 bases aligning to TRBD1. The CDR3 has 14 amino acids. With V trimmed by 5 bases and J by 0 bases, 5 bases remained unmatched. Germline V lookup: CDR1 GTSNPN, CDR2 SVGIG (reference sequence). The CDR3 DNA reads TGTGCCTGGGAGGACAGGTCTAGCACAGATACGCAGTATTTT. It is translated as CAWEDRSSTDTQYF.

The chain carries TRBV2 and TRBJ2-6, with D perhaps matching TRBD1 (6 bases). Trimming removed 0 bases from V and 4 bases from J, with 13 bases in between. Germline V gene lookup returns CDR1 SNHLY and CDR2 FYNNEI. The CDR3 sequence is 17 residues long. The CDR3 sequence is CASSEAAGARGANVLTF. DNA for the CDR3: TGTGCCAGCAGTGAAGCGGCAGGGGCAAGAGGGGCCAACGTCCTGACTTTC.

This clone is a singleton in its sample. The chain couples TRBV2 to TRBJ2-3; D gene unclear. This CDR3 has 12 residues. Trimming pared 8 bases from V and 4 bases from J, leaving 10 bases between. The germline gives CDR1 SNHLY, CDR2 FYNNEI. The CDR3 region is CASAYSADTQYF. DNA of the CDR3: TGTGCCAGCGCTTACTCGGCAGATACGCAGTATTTT.

This chain joins TRBV18 and TRBJ1-2; D not resolved. Germline V gene lookup returns CDR1 KGHSH and CDR2 LQKENI. This CDR3 has 13 residues. The V and J ends lost 2 bases and 3 bases respectively, with 7 bases between them. The DNA of the CDR3 is TGTGCCAGCTCACCAGGGGAGCACTATGGCTACACCTTC. It translates to CASSPGEHYGYTF.

By its share, this clone is medium-sized. The gene calls are TRBV5-1 and TRBJ2-2; D may match TRBD1 or TRBD2 (5 bases each). The CDR3 has 15 residues. Germline assignment: CDR1 SGHRS and CDR2 YFSETQ. Trimming shortened V by 4 bases and J by 2 bases, and 12 bases separated the two germline ends. CDR3 residues: CASSLGRVNTGELFF. The CDR3 DNA is TGCGCCAGCAGCCTGGGGCGGGTTAACACCGGGGAGCTGTTTTTT.

The rearrangement uses TRBV7-6 and TRBJ1-1, with 7 bases identical to TRBD1. CDR1 is SGHVS, CDR2 FNYEAQ, per germline. V shed 4 bases, J shed 1 base, and the junction held 3 bases outside the gene matches. The CDR3 has 14 residues. The CDR3 region is CASSWDRSNTEAFF. Here the CDR3 DNA reads TGTGCCAGCAGCTGGGACAGATCGAACACTGAAGCTTTCTTT.

This chain uses TRBV2 with TRBJ1-1; unclear D gene. The V gene lost 7 bases and the J gene lost 0 bases, with 9 bases spanning the gap. The V gene's germline CDR1 is SNHLY and CDR2 FYNNEI. The CDR3 has 13 amino acids. In DNA form, the CDR3 reads TGTGCCAGCACCGCACAGATGAACACTGAAGCTTTCTTT. Residues: CASTAQMNTEAFF.

The CDR3 protein is CASSPPEGFEMFF. The DNA of the CDR3 is TGTGCCAGCAGCCCCCCGGAGGGGTTTGAAATGTTTTTT. The chain carries TRBV4-2 and TRBJ1-4; a possible D gene is TRBD1 (5 bases). V lost 4 bases and J 15 bases, leaving 18 bases between the germline ends. Germline V gives CDR1 LGHNA, CDR2 YNFKEQ. This CDR3 contains 13 residues.

This clone was seen only once. The rearrangement links TRBV6-5 to TRBJ2-7, with TRBD2 matching 8 bases. The germline V gene encodes CDR1 MNHEY and CDR2 SVGAGI. This CDR3 has 15 residues. The V and J ends lost 0 bases and 1 base, in that order; junction bases with no gene match: 2. CDR3 sequence (DNA): TGTGCCAGCAGTTACTCGGGCGGGGGGTCCTACGAGCAGTACTTC. Its protein is CASSYSGGGSYEQYF.

The gene calls are TRBV14 and TRBJ2-1, with 11 bases aligning to TRBD2. The CDR3 runs 16 residues. J was trimmed by 2 bases and V by 4 bases; bases with no gene match: 4. Germline CDR1 and CDR2: SGHDN and FVKESK. CDR3: CASSLLTSGAYNEQFF. The DNA for the CDR3 is TGTGCCAGCAGCCTCTTGACTAGCGGGGCCTACAATGAGCAGTTCTTC.

The chain recombines TRBV2 with TRBJ2-3; perhaps TRBD1 as D (6 bases). Trimming cost V 6 bases and J 0 bases, with 10 bases left between them. The CDR3 has 14 amino acids. Looked up from germline, CDR1 is SNHLY and CDR2 is FYNNEI. The CDR3 nucleotides are TGTGCCAGCAGGCCAGGGGCTAGCACAGATACGCAGTATTTT. The encoded protein is CASRPGASTDTQYF.

The chain uses TRBV7-8 and TRBJ1-4; 10 bases are shared with TRBD1. Germline CDR1 reads SGHVS; CDR2 reads FQNEAQ. V lost 6 bases and J lost 2; bases outside the gene matches: 12. The CDR3 consists of 18 residues. The CDR3 DNA reads TGTGCCAGCAGACCTACGGGACAGGGGTTTGCGACTAATGAAAAACTGTTTTTT. It translates to CASRPTGQGFATNEKLFF.

In its sample, this clone was seen once. The chain recombines TRBV5-5 with TRBJ1-5; TRBD1 aligns across 9 bases. The CDR3 sequence is 16 residues long. Germline CDR1 SGHKS, CDR2 YYEKEE (reference sequence). Losses at the gene ends were 4 bases for V and 8 bases for J; bases not matched to a gene: 13. CDR3 residues: CASSRIGTGIKEPQHF. DNA for the CDR3: TGTGCCAGCAGCCGTATTGGGACAGGGATTAAGGAGCCCCAGCATTTT.

This clone was observed a single time. V usage is TRBV30 and J usage is TRBJ2-3, with 7 bases identical to TRBD2. Germline lookup yields CDR1 GTSNPN and CDR2 SVGIG (reference sequence). This CDR3 has 15 amino acids. The J segment lost 0 bases and the V segment lost 4 bases, leaving 7 bases of the junction unmatched. The CDR3 spells CAWTRSGASTDTQYF. Here the CDR3 DNA reads TGTGCCTGGACTCGGAGCGGGGCTAGCACAGATACGCAGTATTTT.

This sequence joins TRBV6-6 and TRBJ1-6; TRBD1 aligns across 9 bases. The CDR3 has 15 residues. With 5 bases clipped from V and 5 bases from J, the junction kept 4 bases outside the gene matches. Per germline, CDR1 MNHNY and CDR2 SVGAGI (reference sequence). This CDR3 reads CASSLQGADNSPLHF. In DNA form, the CDR3 reads TGTGCCAGCAGTCTACAGGGGGCCGATAATTCACCCCTCCACTTT.

This rearrangement joins TRBV23-1 to TRBJ1-2, with 10 nucleotides matching TRBD1. TRBV23-1 is given ORF status, its function remaining uncertain. The CDR3 is 16 residues long. J was trimmed by 2 bases and V by 1 base; bases with no gene match: 4. Here the CDR3 DNA reads TGCGCCAGCAGTCAATGCCCGGGACAGGGGAACTATGGCTACACCTTC. Translation: CASSQCPGQGNYGYTF.

The chain is built from TRBV6-5 and TRBJ1-1; perhaps TRBD1 as D (6 bases). Trimming took off 8 bases at V and 1 base at J, with 11 bases between the two ends. The CDR3 runs to 13 residues. Germline V CDR1 and CDR2: MNHEY, SVGAGI. The CDR3 protein is CASSGTRNTEAFF. The CDR3 DNA sequence: TGTGCCAGCTCAGGGACACGGAACACTGAAGCTTTCTTT.

The V and J genes are TRBV5-1 and TRBJ2-7, with D tentatively TRBD2 (7 bases). CDR1 is SGHRS and CDR2 is YFSETQ in the germline V gene. The CDR3 runs to 17 residues. The V and J ends lost 0 bases and 6 bases respectively, with 22 bases between them. The CDR3 loop is CASSLGHELGGGGEQYF. The CDR3 region has the DNA TGCGCCAGCAGCTTGGGACATGAGTTAGGGGGAGGGGGCGAGCAGTACTTC.

This sequence joins TRBV11-2 and TRBJ1-1; no firm D call. V was pared by 2 bases and J by 0 bases, with 13 bases between. CDR1 and CDR2 from the germline V gene are SGHAT and FQNNGV. The CDR3 covers 16 residues. For the CDR3, the DNA is TGTGCCAGCAGCTTACTCACCGAGCTAATGAACACTGAAGCTTTCTTT. Translated, it gives CASSLLTELMNTEAFF.

About this clone: The germline gene is not matched at one end of the junction; a read error may be the cause. The chain joins TRBV12-5 to TRBJ1-2; possibly TRBD1 for D (5 bases). CDR1 and CDR2 (germline): LGHNT, FRNRAP. The CDR3 is 16 amino acids. CDR3 DNA sequence: TGTGCTAGTGGTTTCACAGGAGAAGTAACTAATTATGGCTACACCTTC. Translated, it gives CASGFTGEVTNYGYTF.

The chain employs TRBV18 and TRBJ2-5, with 8 bases identical to TRBD1. J lost 4 bases, V lost 3 bases, and 4 bases had no gene match. Germline lookup yields CDR1 KGHSH and CDR2 LQKENI. This CDR3 comprises 14 residues. CDR3 loop: CASSPSQGGETQYF. The CDR3 DNA follows: TGTGCCAGCTCACCGTCACAGGGGGGAGAGACCCAGTACTTC.

This sequence joins TRBV18 and TRBJ1-1, with unresolved D. This CDR3 contains 14 residues. Germline CDR1 is KGHSH and CDR2 is LQKENI. V was clipped by 5 bases and J by 3 bases, with 13 bases between them. The CDR3, as DNA: TGTGCCAGCTCAGCGGAGGTGGGGTACACTGAAGCTTTCTTT. Its translation: CASSAEVGYTEAFF.